This T cell receptor (beta chain) derives from a study of T cells in Graves' hyperthyroidism and ophthalmopathy (dated by TCRdb to 2018 to 2020). Turning to the overall study: Peripheral blood was sampled at the time of initial diagnosis, prior to any treatment. According to the paper, TCR Vbeta CDR3 sequencing was carried out on over 130 peripheral blood samples, which came from under 50 ophthalmopathy, roughly 75 hyperthyroidism and approximately 17 progressor patients. To identify TCR V-J signatures that set the groups apart, the researchers used a discovery cohort of 90 to 100 patients, made up of 40 to 45 with Graves' ophthalmopathy and 55 to 65 with stable Graves' hyperthyroidism. After sampling, hyperthyroidism patients received methimazole starting at 30 mg daily, and ophthalmopathy patients received high-dose intravenous methylprednisolone. In addition, the study compared T-cell repertoires in thyroid tissue and in blood from six Graves' hyperthyroidism patients. The roughly 94 discovery patients were randomly split 7:3 into training and test sets. Prospective prediction of ophthalmopathy was tested in an independent validation cohort of fewer than 20 hyperthyroidism patients and some 17 patients who later progressed to ophthalmopathy.

Stable Graves' hyperthyroidism was defined as the absence of progression to ophthalmopathy over 18 months of follow-up. Hyperthyroidism patients were newly diagnosed, had a disease duration of under 2 months, and were aged 18 to 65 years. The study excluded patients with uncontrolled infections, other autoimmune diseases, pregnancy or lactation. Diagnoses relied on clinical symptoms, serum thyroxine and TRAb, thyroid ultrasound and orbital computed tomography. PBMCs were isolated from about 10 ml of fresh peripheral blood by Ficoll-Paque density gradient centrifugation. Total RNA was extracted using Trizol reagent, and RNA quality was assessed on an Agilent 2100 Bioanalyzer. Relative to germline, V is 4 bases shorter and J is 1 base shorter, with 11 bases between their ends. Inclusive of the bounding cysteine and phenylalanine, the CDR3 is 14 residues long. Only the CDR3 region is kept as DNA, spanning 42 bases read in frame from base 1. The CDR1 and CDR2 encoded by the germline V gene are SGHRS and YFSETQ.

The TCR beta CDR3 regions were amplified from the RNA transcripts. The first round of RT-PCR for the TCR CDR3 was performed with the HTBI primer set and the Qiagen OneStep RT-PCR kit. A second multiplex PCR round built the libraries, followed by size selection and purification. The libraries were sequenced on an Illumina HiSeq2000 using paired-end 100 bp reads. In the paper's pipeline: SOAPnuke was used to process the raw data, removing reads that contained adapters or uncalled bases, had a mean Phred below 15, or lacked an exact match to the constant primer or identifier. COPE v1.2.5 was used to merge high-quality paired reads, and clonotypes were defined as unique nucleotide sequences. Clonotypes were aligned to IMGT TRBV, TRBD and TRBJ reference segments using MiTCR v1.1. Only V-J combinations with frequency above 0.0001, covering about 99% of repertoires, were analysed. The TCS score was defined as the ratio of F50 (clonal expansion) to E x V (chaos), calculated using BLOSUM62-based TCRdist between CDR3 peptides within each V-J. Welch's t-statistics and random forest reduced roughly 530 V-J features to about 12, which were used in a naive Bayes classifier (R e1071). The similarity between thyroid and blood repertoires was quantified using the Morisita-Horn index. The public reads were reprocessed in TCRdb via fastp at Q25 and MiXCR, keeping in-frame beta chains. Entries that share a CDR3 protein sequence are merged under the most common genes and DNA. These V and J calls are TCRdb output, not the study's own analysis. Recorded for this sample are about 840,000 distinct CDR3 sequences; 35% to 45% of them occurred a single time. The ten top clones hold 7% to 10% of the sample.

As to this clonotype: Its antigen remains undetermined. Nothing much larger sits one base from this clone, and base qualities are not available.

The research as a whole found: Most expanded thyroid clonotypes (frequency above 0.001) were also found in blood, which suggests that blood repertoires may mirror thyroid immune responses. A model built on a 13 V-J signature distinguished ophthalmopathy from stable hyperthyroidism, reaching about 88% sensitivity and 81.08% specificity in cross-validation and 80%/75% in testing. During validation, the model predicted progression to ophthalmopathy a median of approximately 6 months ahead of onset, with more than 55% sensitivity and about 72% specificity. No statistical method was used to fix the sample size in advance, and group allocation was not hidden from the investigators.

Sequenced: blood. This receptor was identified in a man aged 18 to 30 with Graves' hyperthyroidism. Recombination linked TRBV5-1 to TRBJ2-5; no confident D gene assignment can be made. The CDR3 region reads CASSQNGGQETQYF. The nucleotide sequence is TGCGCCAGCAGCCAGAACGGCGGCCAAGAGACCCAGTACTTC.